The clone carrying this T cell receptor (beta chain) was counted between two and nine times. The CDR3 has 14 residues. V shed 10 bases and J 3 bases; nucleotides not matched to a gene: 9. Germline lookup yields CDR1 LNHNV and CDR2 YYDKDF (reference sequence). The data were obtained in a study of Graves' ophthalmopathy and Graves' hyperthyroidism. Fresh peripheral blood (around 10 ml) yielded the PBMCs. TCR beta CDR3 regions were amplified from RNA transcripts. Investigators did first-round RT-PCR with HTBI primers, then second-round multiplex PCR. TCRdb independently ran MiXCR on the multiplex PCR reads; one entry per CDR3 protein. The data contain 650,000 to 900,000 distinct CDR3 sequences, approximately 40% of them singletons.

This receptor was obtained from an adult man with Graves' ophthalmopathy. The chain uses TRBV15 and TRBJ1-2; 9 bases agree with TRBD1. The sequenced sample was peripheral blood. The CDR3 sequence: CASREQGADYGYTF. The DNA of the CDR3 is TGTGCCAGCAGGGAACAGGGGGCCGACTATGGCTACACCTTC.